This TCR beta chain was retrieved from a study of T cells in Graves' hyperthyroidism and ophthalmopathy. Study outcomes and limitations: Prediction of ophthalmopathy progression came a median around 6.1 months pre-onset. Most thyroid clonotypes with frequency above 0.001 were detected in blood.

This CDR3 has 15 residues. Germline CDR1 DFQATT, CDR2 SNEGSKA (reference sequence). There were TCR beta CDR3 regions amplified from RNA transcripts. The HTBI primer set was used in a first-round RT-PCR of the TCR CDR3. TCRdb passed the multiplex PCR reads through MiXCR, listing each CDR3 protein once. The sample contains more than 40,000 distinct CDR3 sequences, roughly 50% of which appear only once. On this clonotype itself: Its antigen is unknown. The junction does not match germline at one end; this may be a read error.

V and J are TRBV20-1 and TRBJ2-5; the match to TRBD2 covers 7 bases. The clonotype was recovered from a woman in her forties or fifties with Graves' hyperthyroidism. Sequencing was done on a sample of peripheral blood or thyroid tissue (not recorded which). The CDR3 here is CSASFETSLQQTQYF. Here the CDR3 DNA reads TGCAGTGCTAGCTTTGAGACTAGCCTCCAACAGACCCAGTACTTC.